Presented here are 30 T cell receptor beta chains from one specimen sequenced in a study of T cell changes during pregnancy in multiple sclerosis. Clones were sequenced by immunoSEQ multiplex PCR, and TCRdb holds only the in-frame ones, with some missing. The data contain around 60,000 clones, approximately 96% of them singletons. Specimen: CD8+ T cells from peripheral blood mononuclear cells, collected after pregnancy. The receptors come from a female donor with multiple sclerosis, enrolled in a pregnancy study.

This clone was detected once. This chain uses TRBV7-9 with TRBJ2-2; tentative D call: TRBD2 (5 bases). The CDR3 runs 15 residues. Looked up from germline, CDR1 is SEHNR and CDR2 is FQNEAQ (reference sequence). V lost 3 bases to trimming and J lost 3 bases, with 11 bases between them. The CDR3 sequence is CASSFRGSDTGELFF. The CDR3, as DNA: TGTGCCAGCAGCTTTCGTGGGAGTGACACCGGGGAGCTGTTTTTT.

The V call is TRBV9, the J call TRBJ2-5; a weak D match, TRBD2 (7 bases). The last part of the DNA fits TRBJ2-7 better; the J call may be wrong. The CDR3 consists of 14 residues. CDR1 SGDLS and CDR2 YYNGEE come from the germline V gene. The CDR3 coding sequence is TGTGCCAGCAGCGTGGGGGGGGCGGCCTACGAGCAGTACTTC. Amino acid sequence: CASSVGGAAYEQYF.

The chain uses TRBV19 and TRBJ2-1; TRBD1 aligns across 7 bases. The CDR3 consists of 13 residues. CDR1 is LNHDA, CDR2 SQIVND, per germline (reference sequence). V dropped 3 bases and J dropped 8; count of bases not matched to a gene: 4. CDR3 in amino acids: CASSMTGWDEQFF. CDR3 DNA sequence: TGTGCCAGTAGTATGACAGGGTGGGATGAGCAGTTCTTC.

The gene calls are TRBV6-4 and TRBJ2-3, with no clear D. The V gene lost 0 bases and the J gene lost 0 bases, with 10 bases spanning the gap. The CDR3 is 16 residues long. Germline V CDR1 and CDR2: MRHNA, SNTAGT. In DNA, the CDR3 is TGTGCCAGCAGTGACTCGGCAGCGACTAGCACAGATACGCAGTATTTT. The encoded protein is CASSDSAATSTDTQYF.

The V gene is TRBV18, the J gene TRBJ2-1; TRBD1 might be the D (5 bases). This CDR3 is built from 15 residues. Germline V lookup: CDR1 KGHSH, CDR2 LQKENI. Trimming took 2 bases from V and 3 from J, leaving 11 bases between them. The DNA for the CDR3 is TGTGCCAGCTCACCAGAGGACACGGACTACAATGAGCAGTTCTTC. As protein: CASSPEDTDYNEQFF. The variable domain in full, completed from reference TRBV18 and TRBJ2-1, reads NAGVMQNPRHLVRRRGQEARLRCSPMKGHSHVYWYRQLPEEGLKFMVYLQKENIIDESGMPKERFSAEFPKEGPSILRIQQVVRGDSAAYFCASSPEDTDYNEQFFGPGTRLTVL.

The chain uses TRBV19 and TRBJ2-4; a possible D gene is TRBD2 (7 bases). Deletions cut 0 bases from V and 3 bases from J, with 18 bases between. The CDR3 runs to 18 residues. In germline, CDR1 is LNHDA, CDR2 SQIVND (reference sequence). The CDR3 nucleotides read TGTGCCAGTAGTATAGATCCCCAGGGGCGGGGGTACAAAAACATTCAGTACTTC. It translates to CASSIDPQGRGYKNIQYF.

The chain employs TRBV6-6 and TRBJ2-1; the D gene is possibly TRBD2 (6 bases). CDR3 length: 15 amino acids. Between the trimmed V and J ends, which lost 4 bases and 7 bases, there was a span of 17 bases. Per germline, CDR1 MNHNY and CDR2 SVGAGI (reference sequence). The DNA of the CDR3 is TGTGCCAGCAGTTTTTTGGGGGGAGATCATAATGAGCAGTTCTTC. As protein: CASSFLGGDHNEQFF.

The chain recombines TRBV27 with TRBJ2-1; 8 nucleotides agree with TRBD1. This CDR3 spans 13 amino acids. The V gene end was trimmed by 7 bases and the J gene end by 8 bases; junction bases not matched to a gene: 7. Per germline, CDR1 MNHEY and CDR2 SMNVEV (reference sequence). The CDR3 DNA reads TGTGCCAGCACGACAGGGGTTTGGGATGAGCAGTTCTTC. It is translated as CASTTGVWDEQFF.

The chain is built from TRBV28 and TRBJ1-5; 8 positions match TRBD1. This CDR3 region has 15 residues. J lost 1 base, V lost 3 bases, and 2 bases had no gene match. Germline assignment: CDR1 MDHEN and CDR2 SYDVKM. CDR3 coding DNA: TGTGCCAGCAGTTTCCGGACAGGGAGCAATCAGCCCCAGCATTTT. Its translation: CASSFRTGSNQPQHF.

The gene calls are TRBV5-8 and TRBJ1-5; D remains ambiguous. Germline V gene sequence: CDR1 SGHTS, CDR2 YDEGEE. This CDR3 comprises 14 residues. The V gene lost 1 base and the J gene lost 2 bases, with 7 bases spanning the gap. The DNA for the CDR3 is TGTGCCAGCAGCTTGTGGGGAGGCAATCAGCCCCAGCATTTT. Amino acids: CASSLWGGNQPQHF.

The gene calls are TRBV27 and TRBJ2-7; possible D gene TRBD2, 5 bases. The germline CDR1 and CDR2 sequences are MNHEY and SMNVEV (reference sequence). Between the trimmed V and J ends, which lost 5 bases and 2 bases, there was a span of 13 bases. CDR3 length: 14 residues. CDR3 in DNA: TGTGCCAGCAGTGCCGTCGGGGTCCCCTACGAGCAGTACTTC. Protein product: CASSAVGVPYEQYF.

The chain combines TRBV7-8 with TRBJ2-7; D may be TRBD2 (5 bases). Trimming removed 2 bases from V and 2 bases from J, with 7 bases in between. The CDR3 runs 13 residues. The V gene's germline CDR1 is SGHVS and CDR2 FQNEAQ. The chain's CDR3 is CASSLRGPYEQYF. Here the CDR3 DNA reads TGTGCCAGCAGCTTAAGAGGGCCCTACGAGCAGTACTTC. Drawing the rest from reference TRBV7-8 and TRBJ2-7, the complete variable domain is GAGVSQSPRYKVAKRGQDVALRCDPISGHVSLFWYQQALGQGPEFLTYFQNEAQLDKSGLPSDRFFAERPEGSVSTLKIQRTQQEDSAVYLCASSLRGPYEQYFGPGTRLTVT.

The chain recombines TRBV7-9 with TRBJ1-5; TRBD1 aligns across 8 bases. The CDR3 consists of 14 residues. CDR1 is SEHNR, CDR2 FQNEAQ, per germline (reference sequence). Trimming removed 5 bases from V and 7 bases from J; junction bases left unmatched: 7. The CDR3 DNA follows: TGTGCCAGCAGCCCTACGACAGGGGACCAGCCCCAGCATTTT. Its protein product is CASSPTTGDQPQHF.

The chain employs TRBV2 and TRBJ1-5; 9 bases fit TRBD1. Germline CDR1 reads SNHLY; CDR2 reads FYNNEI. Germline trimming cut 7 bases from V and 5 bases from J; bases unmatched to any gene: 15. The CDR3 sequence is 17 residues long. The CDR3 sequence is CASTQEGQGLGDQPQHF. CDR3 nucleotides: TGTGCCAGCACCCAGGAGGGACAGGGCCTTGGAGATCAGCCCCAGCATTTT.

The CDR3 reads CASSLVTGWAFF. CDR3 nucleotide sequence: TGTGCCAGCAGCTTGGTGACAGGGTGGGCTTTCTTT. This chain connects TRBV5-4 to TRBJ1-1; 7 bases agree with TRBD1. The germline V gene has CDR1 SGHNT and CDR2 YYREEE (reference sequence). Trimming removed 0 bases from V and 11 bases from J; junction bases left unmatched: 4. The length of the CDR3 is 12 residues.

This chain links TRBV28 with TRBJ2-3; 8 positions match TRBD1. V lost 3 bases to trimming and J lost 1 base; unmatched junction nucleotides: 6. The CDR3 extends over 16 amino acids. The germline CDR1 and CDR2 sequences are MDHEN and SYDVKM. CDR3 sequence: CASSFKPGQGTDTQYF. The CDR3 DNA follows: TGTGCCAGCAGTTTCAAGCCGGGACAGGGCACAGATACGCAGTATTTT.

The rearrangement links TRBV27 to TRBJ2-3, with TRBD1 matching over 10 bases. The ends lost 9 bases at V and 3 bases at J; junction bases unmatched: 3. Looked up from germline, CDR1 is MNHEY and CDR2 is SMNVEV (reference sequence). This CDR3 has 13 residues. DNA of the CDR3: TGTGCCAGTCGGGACAGGGGTACAGATACGCAGTATTTT. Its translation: CASRDRGTDTQYF.

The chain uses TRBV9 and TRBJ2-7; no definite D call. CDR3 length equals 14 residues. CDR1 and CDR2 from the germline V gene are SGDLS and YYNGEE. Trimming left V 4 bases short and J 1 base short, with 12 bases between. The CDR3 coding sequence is TGTGCCAGCAGCCCCCGAGCCCGTTCCTACGAGCAGTACTTC. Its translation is CASSPRARSYEQYF.

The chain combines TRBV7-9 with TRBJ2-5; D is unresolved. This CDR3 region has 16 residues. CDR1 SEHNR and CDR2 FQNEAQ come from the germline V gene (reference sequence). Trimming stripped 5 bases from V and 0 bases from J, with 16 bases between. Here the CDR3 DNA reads TGTGCCAGCAGCCCCAGCGCCCGTGACTACCAAGAGACCCAGTACTTC. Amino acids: CASSPSARDYQETQYF.

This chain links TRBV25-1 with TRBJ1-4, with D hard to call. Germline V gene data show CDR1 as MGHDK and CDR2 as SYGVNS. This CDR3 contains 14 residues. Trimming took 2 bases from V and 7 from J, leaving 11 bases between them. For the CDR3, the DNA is TGTGCCAGCAGTGAAGGACTCCGCGGTGAAAAACTGTTTTTT. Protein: CASSEGLRGEKLFF. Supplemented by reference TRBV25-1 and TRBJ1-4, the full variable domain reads EADIYQTPRYLVIGTGKKITLECSQTMGHDKMYWYQQDPGMELHLIHYSYGVNSTEKGDLSSESTVSRIRTEHFPLTLESARPSHTSQYLCASSEGLRGEKLFFGSGTQLSVL.

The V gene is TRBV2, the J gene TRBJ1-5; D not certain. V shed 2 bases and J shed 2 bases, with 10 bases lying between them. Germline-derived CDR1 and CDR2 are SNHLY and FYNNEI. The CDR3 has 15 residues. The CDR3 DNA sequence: TGTGCCAGCAGTGAAAGCGGGAAGGGCAATCAGCCCCAGCATTTT. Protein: CASSESGKGNQPQHF.

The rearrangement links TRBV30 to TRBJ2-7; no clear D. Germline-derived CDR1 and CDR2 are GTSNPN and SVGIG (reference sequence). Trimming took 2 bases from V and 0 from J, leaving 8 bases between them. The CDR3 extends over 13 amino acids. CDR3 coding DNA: TGTGCCTGGAGTTCCCCGAGCTCCTACGAGCAGTACTTC. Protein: CAWSSPSSYEQYF.

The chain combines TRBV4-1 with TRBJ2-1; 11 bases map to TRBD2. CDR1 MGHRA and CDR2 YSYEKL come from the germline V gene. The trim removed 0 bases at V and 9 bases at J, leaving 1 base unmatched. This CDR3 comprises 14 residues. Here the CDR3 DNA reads TGCGCCAGCAGCCAAGAGGGACTAGCGGTTGAGCAGTTCTTC. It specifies CASSQEGLAVEQFF.

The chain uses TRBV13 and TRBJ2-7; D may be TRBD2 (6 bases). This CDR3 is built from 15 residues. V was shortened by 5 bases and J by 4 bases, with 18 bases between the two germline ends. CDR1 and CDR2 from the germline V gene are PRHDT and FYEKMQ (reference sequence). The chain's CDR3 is CASSLGGGATYEQYF. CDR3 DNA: TGTGCCAGCAGCCTCGGGGGTGGGGCCACATACGAGCAGTACTTC.

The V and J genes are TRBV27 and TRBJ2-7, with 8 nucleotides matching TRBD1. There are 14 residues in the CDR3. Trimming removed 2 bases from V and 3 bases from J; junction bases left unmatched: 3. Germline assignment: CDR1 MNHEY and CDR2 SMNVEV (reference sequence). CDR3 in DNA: TGTGCCAGCAGTTTACGGACAGGGTTCTACGAGCAGTACTTC. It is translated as CASSLRTGFYEQYF.

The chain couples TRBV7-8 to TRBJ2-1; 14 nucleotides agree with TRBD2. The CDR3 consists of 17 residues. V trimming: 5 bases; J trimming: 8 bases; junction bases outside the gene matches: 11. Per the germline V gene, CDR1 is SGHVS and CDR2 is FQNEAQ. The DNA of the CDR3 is TGTGCCAGCAGCATACCGGGACTAGCGGGAGTGGTGGATGAGCAGTTCTTC. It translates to CASSIPGLAGVVDEQFF.

The CDR3 region has the DNA TGTGCCAGCAGCGCCAACCCCCGACAGGCCCAAATGAACACTGAAGCTTTCTTT. Protein: CASSANPRQAQMNTEAFF. This chain links TRBV9 with TRBJ1-1, with D possibly matching TRBD1 (6 bases). Germline CDR1 and CDR2: SGDLS and YYNGEE. This CDR3 has 18 residues. Trimming left V 3 bases short and J 0 bases short, with 21 bases between.

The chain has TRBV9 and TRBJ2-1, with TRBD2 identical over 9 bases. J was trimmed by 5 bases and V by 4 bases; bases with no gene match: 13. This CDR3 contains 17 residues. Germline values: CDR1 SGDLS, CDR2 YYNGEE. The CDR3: CASSPGKGLAGNNEQFF. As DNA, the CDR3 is TGTGCCAGCAGCCCGGGGAAGGGGCTAGCGGGGAACAATGAGCAGTTCTTC.

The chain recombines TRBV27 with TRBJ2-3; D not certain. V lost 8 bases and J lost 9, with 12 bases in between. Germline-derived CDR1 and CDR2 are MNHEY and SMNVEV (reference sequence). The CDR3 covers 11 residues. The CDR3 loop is CASRALETQYF. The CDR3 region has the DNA TGTGCCAGCCGTGCTCTAGAGACGCAGTATTTT.

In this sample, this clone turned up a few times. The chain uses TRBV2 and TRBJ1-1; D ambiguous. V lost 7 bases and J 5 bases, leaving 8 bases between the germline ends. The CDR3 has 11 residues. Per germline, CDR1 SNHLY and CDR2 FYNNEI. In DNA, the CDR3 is TGTGCCAGCAATACGAGGACTGAAGCTTTCTTT. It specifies CASNTRTEAFF.